This entry lists 6 T cell receptor beta chains sequenced from one sample in a study of T cell responses to AZD1222 COVID-19 vaccine. Assay used: immunoSEQ multiplex PCR; TCRdb lists only in-frame clones, some missing. The sample consists of over 150,000 clones, about 87% of them appearing once. The source was peripheral blood, collected on day 0 of AZD1222 vaccination. These receptors were obtained from an adult in good health.

The chain joins TRBV5-1 to TRBJ2-7; D call uncertain. The ends were cut back, 4 bases at V and 4 bases at J, with 6 bases in the middle. The CDR3 contains 11 residues. Germline V CDR1 and CDR2: SGHRS, YFSETQ. CDR3 bases: TGCGCCAGCAGCATTGAGTACGAGCAGTACTTC. This sequence encodes CASSIEYEQYF.

This clone was seen just once. The chain joins TRBV30 to TRBJ2-7, with D perhaps matching TRBD1 (6 bases). V was trimmed by 3 bases and J by 0 bases, leaving 12 bases between them. This CDR3 is 14 amino acids long. Germline CDR1 GTSNPN, CDR2 SVGIG (reference sequence). Here the CDR3 DNA reads TGTGCCTGGAGAACAGGGCGAAGCTCCTACGAGCAGTACTTC. Translation gives CAWRTGRSSYEQYF.

The CDR3 reads CASSTGSPHYGYTF. CDR3 bases: TGTGCCAGCAGCACCGGGTCTCCACACTATGGCTACACCTTC. The chain has TRBV28 and TRBJ1-2; D is ambiguous. This CDR3 comprises 14 residues. V was shortened by 6 bases and J by 3 bases, with 14 bases between the two germline ends. CDR1 MDHEN and CDR2 SYDVKM come from the germline V gene.

The rearrangement uses TRBV24-1 and TRBJ2-3; 10 nucleotides line up with TRBD2. J was trimmed by 6 bases and V by 3 bases; bases with no gene match: 8. The CDR3 consists of 16 residues. Germline CDR1 and CDR2: KGHDR and SFDVKD. CDR3 region: CATSDKGLAGADTQYF. In nucleotides, the CDR3 is TGTGCCACCAGTGATAAGGGTCTAGCGGGAGCTGATACGCAGTATTTT.

The V call is TRBV7-8, the J call TRBJ1-2; D gene uncertain. The germline gives CDR1 SGHVS, CDR2 FQNEAQ. The CDR3 runs 14 residues. V was shortened by 5 bases and J by 3 bases, with 13 bases between the two germline ends. CDR3 sequence (DNA): TGTGCCAGCAGCCCCCGAGGTCCTTACTATGGCTACACCTTC. Protein product: CASSPRGPYYGYTF.

The CDR3 nucleotides read TGTGCCAGCAGTGCGCGAAGCCCGGGGCAGGGTAGCAATCAGCCCCAGCATTTT. Amino acid sequence: CASSARSPGQGSNQPQHF. The chain has TRBV2 and TRBJ1-5; a possible D gene is TRBD1 (5 bases). The CDR3 has 18 amino acids. Germline V gives CDR1 SNHLY, CDR2 FYNNEI. V was trimmed by 4 bases and J by 0 bases, leaving 19 bases between them.